One and the same sample provided the 10 T cell receptor beta chains below, sequenced in a study of T cell changes during pregnancy in multiple sclerosis. Profiled with immunoSEQ multiplex PCR; TCRdb holds only in-frame clones, not every one. This table holds about 71,000 clones, just over 90% found once. The sequencing used peripheral blood, collected in the third trimester of pregnancy. The receptors originated from a female donor with multiple sclerosis, enrolled in a pregnancy study.

DNA of the CDR3: TGTGCCAGCAGTTCGGACAGGAACACTGAAGCTTTCTTT. Protein: CASSSDRNTEAFF. This chain connects TRBV27 to TRBJ1-1; TRBD1 might be the D (6 bases). This CDR3 spans 13 amino acids. CDR1 and CDR2 from the germline V gene are MNHEY and SMNVEV (reference sequence). V gave up 4 bases and J gave up 1 base, with 7 bases separating them.

This clone was seen more than once but under ten times. This sequence joins TRBV12-5 and TRBJ1-5, with a weak D call TRBD1 (6 bases). Germline V gives CDR1 LGHNT, CDR2 FRNRAP. The CDR3 length is 14 residues. V dropped 5 bases and J dropped 3 bases, with 11 bases sitting between them. The CDR3 here is CASGADRNNQPQHF. In DNA, the CDR3 is TGTGCTAGTGGTGCGGACAGAAACAATCAGCCCCAGCATTTT.

V usage is TRBV11-2 and J usage is TRBJ1-1, with TRBD1 matching 7 bases. Germline CDR1 and CDR2: SGHAT and FQNNGV. V lost 5 bases to trimming and J lost 3 bases; unmatched junction nucleotides: 6. The CDR3 totals 14 residues. This CDR3 reads CASSPPGGHTEAFF. The CDR3 coding sequence is TGTGCCAGCAGCCCTCCAGGGGGACACACTGAAGCTTTCTTT.

The chain recombines TRBV10-1 with TRBJ2-2; 7 nucleotides agree with TRBD1. The CDR3 extends over 15 amino acids. Germline CDR1 WNHNN, CDR2 SYGVQD (reference sequence). Germline trimming cut 2 bases from V and 7 bases from J; bases unmatched to any gene: 7. The CDR3: CASSERGQGIGELFF. CDR3 in DNA: TGCGCCAGCAGTGAGAGGGGGCAGGGTATCGGGGAGCTGTTTTTT.

The CDR3 DNA sequence: TGTGCCAGCAGTTACTACAGGGGAGGTAACTATGGCTACACCTTC. Translating gives CASSYYRGGNYGYTF. The rearrangement links TRBV6-5 to TRBJ1-2, with 7 bases that match TRBD1. The CDR3 sequence is 15 residues long. The J segment lost 1 base and the V segment lost 1 base, leaving 3 bases of the junction unmatched. Germline CDR1 is MNHEY and CDR2 is SVGAGI.

This chain connects TRBV28 to TRBJ2-3; 11 positions match TRBD2. Looked up from germline, CDR1 is MDHEN and CDR2 is SYDVKM. CDR3 length: 15 residues. J gave up 5 bases and V 5 bases, and 6 bases lay outside the gene matches. CDR3 loop: CASSLSGRAGDTQYF. CDR3 in DNA: TGTGCCAGCAGTCTTAGCGGGAGGGCCGGAGATACGCAGTATTTT.

The chain employs TRBV7-9 and TRBJ2-7, with 8 nucleotides matching TRBD2. Germline V CDR1 and CDR2: SEHNR, FQNEAQ (reference sequence). Unmatched junction bases numbered 9, after V lost 5 bases and J lost 3 bases. The CDR3 contains 15 residues. The CDR3 nucleotides read TGTGCCAGCAGCCCGCCCAGCGGGGGCAACTACGAGCAGTACTTC. It codes for CASSPPSGGNYEQYF.

This chain connects TRBV18 to TRBJ2-3; D is unresolved. In germline, CDR1 is KGHSH, CDR2 LQKENI. V gave up 1 base and J gave up 5 bases, with 10 bases separating them. The CDR3 totals 14 residues. CDR3 sequence: CASSPQQRLDTQYF. CDR3 in DNA: TGTGCCAGCTCACCACAACAACGCTTAGATACGCAGTATTTT.

In DNA, the CDR3 is TGTGCCAGCAGCTTTGGGCTTGAGATGGAGACCCAGTACTTC. Residues: CASSFGLEMETQYF. The V and J genes are TRBV5-4 and TRBJ2-5; D is uncertain. The CDR3 sequence is 14 residues long. V was clipped by 2 bases and J by 5 bases, with 13 bases between them. Germline values: CDR1 SGHNT, CDR2 YYREEE (reference sequence).

This clone was found once. J is TRBJ1-3 and V is TRBV5-1, with a tentative D call TRBD1 (6 bases). The germline V and J ends were trimmed by 2 bases and 0 bases, with 9 bases remaining between them. This CDR3 comprises 15 residues. Germline CDR1 is SGHRS and CDR2 is YFSETQ. The chain's CDR3 is CASSFTQGSGNTIYF. The CDR3 DNA sequence: TGCGCCAGCAGCTTCACACAGGGCTCTGGAAACACCATATATTTT.